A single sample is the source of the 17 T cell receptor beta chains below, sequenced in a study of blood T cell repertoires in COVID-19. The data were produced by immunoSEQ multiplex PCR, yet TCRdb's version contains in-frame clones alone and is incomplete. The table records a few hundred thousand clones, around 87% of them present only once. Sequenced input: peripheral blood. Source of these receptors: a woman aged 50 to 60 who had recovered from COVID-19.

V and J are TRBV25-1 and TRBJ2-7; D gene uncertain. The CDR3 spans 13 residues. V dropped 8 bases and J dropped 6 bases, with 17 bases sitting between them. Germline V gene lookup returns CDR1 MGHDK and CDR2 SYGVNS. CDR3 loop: CASQERQASEQYF. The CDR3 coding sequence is TGTGCCAGCCAAGAACGGCAGGCGAGCGAGCAGTACTTC.

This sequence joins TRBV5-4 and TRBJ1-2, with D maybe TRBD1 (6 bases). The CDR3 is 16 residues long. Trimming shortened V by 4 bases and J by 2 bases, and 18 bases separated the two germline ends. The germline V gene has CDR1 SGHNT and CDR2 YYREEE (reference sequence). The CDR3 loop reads CASSPPGGRGNYGYTF. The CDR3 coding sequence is TGTGCCAGCAGCCCCCCCGGGGGGCGAGGGAACTATGGCTACACCTTC.

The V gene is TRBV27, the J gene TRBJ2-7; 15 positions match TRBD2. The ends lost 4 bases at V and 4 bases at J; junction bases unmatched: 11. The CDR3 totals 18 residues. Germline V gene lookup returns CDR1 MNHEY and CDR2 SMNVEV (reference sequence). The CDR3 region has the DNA TGTGCCAGCAGTTCGCGGACTAGCGGGAGGGCCTACAGGTACGAGCAGTACTTC. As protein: CASSSRTSGRAYRYEQYF.

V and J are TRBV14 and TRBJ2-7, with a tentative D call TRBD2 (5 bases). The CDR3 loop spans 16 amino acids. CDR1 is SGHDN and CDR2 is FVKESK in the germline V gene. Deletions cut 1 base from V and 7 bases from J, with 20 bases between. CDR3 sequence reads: CASSQALPLGVREQYF. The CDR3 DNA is TGTGCCAGCAGCCAAGCCCTACCCCTCGGGGTCCGAGAGCAGTACTTC.

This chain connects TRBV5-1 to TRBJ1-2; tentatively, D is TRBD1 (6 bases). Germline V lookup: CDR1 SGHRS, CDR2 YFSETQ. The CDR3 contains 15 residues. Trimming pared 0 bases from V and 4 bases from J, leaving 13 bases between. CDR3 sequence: CASSLATGRSYGYTF. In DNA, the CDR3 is TGCGCCAGCAGCTTGGCAACAGGGAGATCCTATGGCTACACCTTC.

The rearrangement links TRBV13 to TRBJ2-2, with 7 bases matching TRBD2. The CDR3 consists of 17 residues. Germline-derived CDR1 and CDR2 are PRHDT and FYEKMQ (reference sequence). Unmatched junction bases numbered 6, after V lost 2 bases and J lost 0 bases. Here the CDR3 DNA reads TGTGCCAGCAGCTTAAAGCGACTAGCTGCGAACACCGGGGAGCTGTTTTTT. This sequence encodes CASSLKRLAANTGELFF.

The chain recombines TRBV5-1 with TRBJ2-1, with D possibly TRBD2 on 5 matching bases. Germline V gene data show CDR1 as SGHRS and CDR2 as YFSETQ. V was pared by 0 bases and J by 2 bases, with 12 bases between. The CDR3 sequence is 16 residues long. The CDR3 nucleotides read TGCGCCAGCAGCTTGGGCCAGAGGGTACCCTACAATGAGCAGTTCTTC. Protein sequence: CASSLGQRVPYNEQFF.

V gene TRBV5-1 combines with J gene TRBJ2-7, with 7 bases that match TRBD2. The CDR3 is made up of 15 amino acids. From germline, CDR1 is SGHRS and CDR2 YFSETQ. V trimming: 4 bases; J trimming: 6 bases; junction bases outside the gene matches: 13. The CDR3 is CASSPRWEGPGEQYF. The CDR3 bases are TGCGCCAGCAGCCCTAGGTGGGAGGGTCCCGGCGAGCAGTACTTC.

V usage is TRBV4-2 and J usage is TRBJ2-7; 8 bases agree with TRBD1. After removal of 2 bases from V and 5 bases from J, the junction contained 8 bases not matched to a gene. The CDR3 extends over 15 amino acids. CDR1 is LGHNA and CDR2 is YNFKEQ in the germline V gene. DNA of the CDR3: TGTGCCAGCAGCCAACTCCAGGACAGGGAACACGAGCAGTACTTC. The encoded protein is CASSQLQDREHEQYF.

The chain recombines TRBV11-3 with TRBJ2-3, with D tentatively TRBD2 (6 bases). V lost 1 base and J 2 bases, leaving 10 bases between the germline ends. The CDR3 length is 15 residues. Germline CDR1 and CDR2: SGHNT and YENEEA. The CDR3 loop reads CASSLGRGNTDTQYF. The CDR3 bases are TGTGCCAGCAGCTTAGGGAGGGGAAACACAGATACGCAGTATTTT.

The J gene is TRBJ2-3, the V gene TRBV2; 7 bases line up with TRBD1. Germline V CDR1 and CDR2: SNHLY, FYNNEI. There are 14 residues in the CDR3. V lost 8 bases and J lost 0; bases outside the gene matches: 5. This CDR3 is CASRWDSSTDTQYF. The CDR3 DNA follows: TGTGCCAGCCGGTGGGACAGCAGCACAGATACGCAGTATTTT.

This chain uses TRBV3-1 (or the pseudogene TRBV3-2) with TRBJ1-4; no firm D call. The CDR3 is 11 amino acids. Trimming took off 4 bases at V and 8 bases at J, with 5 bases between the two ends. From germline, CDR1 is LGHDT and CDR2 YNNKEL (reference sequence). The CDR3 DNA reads TGTGCCAGCAGCCGGCAGGAAAAACTGTTTTTT. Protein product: CASSRQEKLFF.

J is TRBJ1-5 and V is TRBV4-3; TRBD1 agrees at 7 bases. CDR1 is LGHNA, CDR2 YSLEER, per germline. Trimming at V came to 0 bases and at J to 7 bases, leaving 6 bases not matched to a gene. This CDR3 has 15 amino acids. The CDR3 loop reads CASSQDGDSYQPQHF. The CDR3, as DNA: TGCGCCAGCAGCCAAGATGGGGACAGTTACCAGCCCCAGCATTTT.

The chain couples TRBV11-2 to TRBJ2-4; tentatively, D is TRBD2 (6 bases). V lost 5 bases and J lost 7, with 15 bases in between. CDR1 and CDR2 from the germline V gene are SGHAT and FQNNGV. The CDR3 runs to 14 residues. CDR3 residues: CASSLGLSSNIQYF. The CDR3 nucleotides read TGTGCCAGCAGCCTGGGACTTTCTTCTAACATTCAGTACTTC.

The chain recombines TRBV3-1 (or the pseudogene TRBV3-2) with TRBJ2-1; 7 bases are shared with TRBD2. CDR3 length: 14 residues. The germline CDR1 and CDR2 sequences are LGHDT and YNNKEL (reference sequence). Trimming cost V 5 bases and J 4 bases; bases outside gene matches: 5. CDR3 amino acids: CASSAGGGYNEQFF. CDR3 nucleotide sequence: TGTGCCAGCAGCGCCGGGGGAGGGTACAATGAGCAGTTCTTC.

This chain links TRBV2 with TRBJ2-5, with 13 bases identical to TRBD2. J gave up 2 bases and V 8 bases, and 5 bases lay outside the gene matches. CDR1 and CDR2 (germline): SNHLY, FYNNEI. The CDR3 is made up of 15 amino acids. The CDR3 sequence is CASGTSGEIQETQYF. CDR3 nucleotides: TGTGCCAGCGGGACTAGCGGGGAGATACAAGAGACCCAGTACTTC. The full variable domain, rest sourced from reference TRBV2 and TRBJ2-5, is EPEVTQTPSHQVTQMGQEVILRCVPISNHLYFYWYRQILGQKVEFLVSFYNNEISEKSEIFDDQFSVERPDGSNFTLKIRSTKLEDSAMYFCASGTSGEIQETQYFGPGTRLLVL.

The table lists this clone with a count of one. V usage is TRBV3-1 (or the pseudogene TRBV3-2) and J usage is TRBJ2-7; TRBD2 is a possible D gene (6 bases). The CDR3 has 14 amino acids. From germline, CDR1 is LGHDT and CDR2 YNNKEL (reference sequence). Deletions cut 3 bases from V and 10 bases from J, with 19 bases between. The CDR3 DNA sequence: TGTGCCAGCAGCCACCGATCGGGGCGGGAAAGACAGTACTTC. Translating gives CASSHRSGRERQYF.